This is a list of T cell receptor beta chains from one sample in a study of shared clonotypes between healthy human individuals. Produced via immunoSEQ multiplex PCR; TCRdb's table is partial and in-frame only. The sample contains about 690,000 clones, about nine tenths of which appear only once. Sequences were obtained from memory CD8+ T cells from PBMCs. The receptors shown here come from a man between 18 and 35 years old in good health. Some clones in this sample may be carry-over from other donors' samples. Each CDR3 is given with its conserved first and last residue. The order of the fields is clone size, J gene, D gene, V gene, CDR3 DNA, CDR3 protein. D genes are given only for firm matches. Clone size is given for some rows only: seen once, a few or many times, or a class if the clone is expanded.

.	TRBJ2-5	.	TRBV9	TGTGCCAGCAGCGTGTCAGGGGGAGGTCAAGAGACCCAGTACTTC	CASSVSGGGQETQYF
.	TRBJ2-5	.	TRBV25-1	TGTGCCAGCAGTGAATACGGCGGGTGGCCAGGGGTGGAAGAGACCCAGTACTTC	CASSEYGGWPGVEETQYF
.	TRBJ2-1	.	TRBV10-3	TGTGCCATCAGTGAGCCAACACTAGGGCAGTTCTTC	CAISEPTLGQFF
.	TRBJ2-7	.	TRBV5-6	TGTGCCAGCAGCTTGGGGGGAGCCAGCTCCTACGAGCAGTACTTC	CASSLGGASSYEQYF
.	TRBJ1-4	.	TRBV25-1	TGTGCCAGCAGTGAATTTGGGGTTAATAATGAAAAACTGTTTTTT	CASSEFGVNNEKLFF
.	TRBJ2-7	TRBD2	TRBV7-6	TGTGCCAGCAGCTTAGGTGTGGGAGGGAATAACTACGAGCAGTACTTC	CASSLGVGGNNYEQYF
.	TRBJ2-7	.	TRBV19	TGTGCCAGTAGCCCAGACACGCGCTGGCACGAGCAGTACTTC	CASSPDTRWHEQYF
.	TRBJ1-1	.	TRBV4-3	TGCGCCAGCAGCCAAATCCCCCCGGTGAACACTGAAGCTTTCTTT	CASSQIPPVNTEAFF
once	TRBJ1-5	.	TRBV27	TGTGCCAGCAGTTTGTGGATCAATCAGCCCCAGCATTTT	CASSLWINQPQHF
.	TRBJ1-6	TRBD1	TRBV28	TGTGCCAGCAGAGGGACAGGGGGCGGTTCACCCCTCCACTTT	CASRGTGGGSPLHF
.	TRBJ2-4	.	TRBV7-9	TGTGCCAGCAGCTTAGCGGCAGGGATGGCCAAAAACATTCAGTACTTC	CASSLAAGMAKNIQYF
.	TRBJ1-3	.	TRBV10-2	TGCGCCAGCAGCCTAACCCAGACAGGAGCTGGAAACACCATATATTTT	CASSLTQTGAGNTIYF
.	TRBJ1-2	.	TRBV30	TGTGCCTGGAGGGTGCCCGGGCTCGTCTATGGCTACACCTTC	CAWRVPGLVYGYTF